The TCR beta chain described here comes from a study of T-cell reconstitution after alpha-beta-depleted transplantation in children. This clonotype was detected many times. The library targeted TCRbeta and was prepared with unique molecular identifiers. In TCRdb, the PCR reads were re-called with MiXCR into one record per CDR3 protein. In the table there are 200,000 to 300,000 distinct CDR3 sequences, around 11% of which are singletons. This CDR3 is built from 16 residues. J was trimmed by 3 bases and V by 2 bases; bases with no gene match: 6. From germline, CDR1 is SGHRS and CDR2 YFSETQ. The gene calls are TRBV5-1 and TRBJ2-1; 9 bases map to TRBD2. This clonotype originated in a human donor who donated a stem cell graft to a child with acute lymphoblastic leukemia. The material was PBMCs from the stem cell graft donor, obtained from the stem cell graft. The CDR3 protein is CASSFRAGGLYNEQFF. CDR3 DNA sequence: TGCGCCAGCAGCTTTCGAGCGGGAGGCCTCTACAATGAGCAGTTCTTC.